These T cell receptor beta chains were read from a single sample in a study of shared clonotypes between healthy human individuals. TCRdb's copy holds only in-frame clones and misses some; the assay was immunoSEQ multiplex PCR. Of roughly 2.5 million clones detected, around nine tenths appear once; the ten largest clones hold roughly 0.15%. Sequenced input: naive CD4+ T cells sorted from blood. Receptors originate from a man aged 18 to 29 in good health. CDR3s include the opening cysteine and the closing phenylalanine or tryptophan. The order of the fields is J gene, D gene, V gene, clone size, CDR3 DNA, CDR3 protein. The D gene is left open where the match is weak. Clone size is given for some rows only: seen once, a few or many times, or a class if the clone is expanded.

>TRBJ2-7|NA|TRBV19|few
TGTGCCAGTAGTATGGGGACCTACGAGCAGTACTTC
CASSMGTYEQYF
>TRBJ2-7|TRBD2|TRBV9|NA
TGTGCCAGCAGCGTAATGGGACTAGCGGGATCCGAGCAGTACTTC
CASSVMGLAGSEQYF
>TRBJ2-5|NA|TRBV9|NA
TGTGCCAGCAGCCCCAACAACCAGCAAGAGACCCAGTACTTC
CASSPNNQQETQYF
>TRBJ2-3|NA|TRBV2|once
TGTGCCAGCAGTGCTGCAGATACGCAGTATTTT
CASSAADTQYF
>TRBJ1-6|NA|TRBV19|NA
TGTGCCAGTAGCTCGAGCTCCTATAATTCACCCCTCCACTTT
CASSSSSYNSPLHF
>TRBJ2-7|NA|TRBV2|NA
TGTGCCAGCACCCTTGAACAAGGTACCTACGAGCAGTACTTC
CASTLEQGTYEQYF
>TRBJ2-7|NA|TRBV5-4|NA
TGTGCCAGCAGCACCGGAGAGGGTCGGGAGCAGTACTTC
CASSTGEGREQYF
>TRBJ2-1|NA|TRBV5-1|NA
TGCGCCAGCAGCTTGGATACGGGAGGGGGCGGTGAGCAGTTCTTC
CASSLDTGGGGEQFF
>TRBJ2-7|NA|TRBV29-1|NA
TGCAGCGTCAGTAGCTCCTACGAGCAGTACTTC
CSVSSSYEQYF
>TRBJ2-7|NA|TRBV30|NA
TGTGCCTGGAGCTATAGGGCCCACGAGCAGTACTTC
CAWSYRAHEQYF
>TRBJ2-7|NA|TRBV11-2|NA
TGTGCCACCTCCTCCGGGATCACCTACGAGCAGTACTTC
CATSSGITYEQYF
>TRBJ1-2|NA|TRBV30|NA
TGTGCCTGGAGTCAGGACAACTATGGCTACACCTTC
CAWSQDNYGYTF
>TRBJ2-2|NA|TRBV6-5|NA
TGTGCCAGCAGCCGCACCGGGGAGCTGTTTTTT
CASSRTGELFF
>TRBJ1-5|NA|TRBV21-1|NA
TGTGCCAGCAGCGGACCAGGGGTCCAGCCCCAGCATTTT
CASSGPGVQPQHF
>TRBJ2-1|NA|TRBV30|NA
TGTGCCTGGAGCCTTCCAGGGGTGGGGGGATACAATGAGCAGTTCTTC
CAWSLPGVGGYNEQFF
>TRBJ2-4|NA|TRBV19|NA
TGTGCCAGTAGTGCACAACACGGTGGCATTCAGTACTTC
CASSAQHGGIQYF
>TRBJ1-5|NA|TRBV6-5|once
TGTGCCAGCAGGAAGGGCCTTTATAGCAATCAGCCCCAGCATTTT
CASRKGLYSNQPQHF
>TRBJ2-1|NA|TRBV7-9|NA
TGTGCCAGCAGCCCGTACAATGAGCAGTTCTTC
CASSPYNEQFF
>TRBJ2-7|TRBD2|TRBV6-5|once
TGTGCCAGCAGTTACGGGTCTAGCGGGACCAACGAGCAGTACTTC
CASSYGSSGTNEQYF
>TRBJ2-2|TRBD1|TRBV10-3|NA
TGTGCCATCAGTGCTCCGGGACAGGGGACCACCGGGGAGCTGTTTTTT
CAISAPGQGTTGELFF
>TRBJ2-7|TRBD2|TRBV7-2|NA
TGTGCCAGCAGTCCGGCGGTAGCGGGAGAGGGCGAGCAGTACTTC
CASSPAVAGEGEQYF
>TRBJ1-1|NA|TRBV2|NA
TGTGCCAGCAGCATACAAGGAAACACTGAAGCTTTCTTT
CASSIQGNTEAFF
>TRBJ2-5|NA|TRBV4-1|NA
TGCGCCAGCAGCCAAGATTCACCCGAGGGAGAGACCCAGTACTTC
CASSQDSPEGETQYF
>TRBJ1-3|NA|TRBV19|NA
TGTGCCAGTAGTATAGACATGAGTGTCTCTGGAAACACCATATATTTT
CASSIDMSVSGNTIYF
>TRBJ1-6|NA|TRBV5-1|NA
TGCGCCAGCAGCTTGGACAGGGAGACTTCACCCCTCCACTTT
CASSLDRETSPLHF
>TRBJ1-1|NA|TRBV7-3|NA
TGTGCCAGCAGCACCAGAGGAAAGACTGAAGCTTTCTTT
CASSTRGKTEAFF
>TRBJ1-6|NA|TRBV30|NA
TGTGCCTGGAGGCCAGTCGGTTATTCACCCCTCCACTTT
CAWRPVGYSPLHF
>TRBJ2-1|TRBD2|TRBV6-5|NA
TGTGCCAGCAGTTACTCGTTAGCGGGAGGGCCGGTTGAGCAGTTCTTC
CASSYSLAGGPVEQFF
>TRBJ1-1|NA|TRBV28|NA
TGTGCCAGCAGTTTAGACACGAACACTGAAGCTTTCTTT
CASSLDTNTEAFF
>TRBJ2-1|TRBD2|TRBV7-9|NA
TGTGCCAGCAGCCAAGCGGGGCCCTACAATGAGCAGTTCTTC
CASSQAGPYNEQFF
>TRBJ1-1|TRBD1|TRBV7-9|NA
TGTGCCAGCAGTAGACAGGGGGGGAACACTGAAGCTTTCTTT
CASSRQGGNTEAFF
>TRBJ2-2|NA|TRBV5-1|NA
TGCGCCAGCAGCTTGGTGGGACAACTAACCGGGGAGCTGTTTTTT
CASSLVGQLTGELFF
>TRBJ1-3|NA|TRBV7-2|NA
TGTGCCAGCAGCCCACTGGGGGGGATCGGAAACACCATATATTTT
CASSPLGGIGNTIYF
>TRBJ2-7|NA|TRBV28|NA
TGTGCCAGCAGTTTCGGGGCAGGGCCCGAGCAGTACTTC
CASSFGAGPEQYF
>TRBJ1-2|NA|TRBV28|NA
TGTGCCAGCAGTCGGTCGTATGGCTACACCTTC
CASSRSYGYTF
>TRBJ2-7|NA|TRBV6-6|NA
TGTGCCAGCCAAGGAGATGGGAAATTCTACGAGCAGTACTTC
CASQGDGKFYEQYF
>TRBJ1-1|NA|TRBV10-2|NA
TGCGCCAGCGGAGGAGTGGCGAGTACGAAGGTTTTTGAAGCTTTCTTT
CASGGVASTKVFEAFF
>TRBJ2-5|NA|TRBV6-1|NA
TGTGCCAGCAGTGAACTCTGGGGCCAGTACTTC
CASSELWGQYF
>TRBJ2-5|NA|TRBV6-6|NA
TGTGCCAGCAAGGGGAGCGAGGGACCAGAGACCCAGTACTTC
CASKGSEGPETQYF
>TRBJ2-2|NA|TRBV5-4|NA
TGTGCCAGCGAAGCACCGAACACCGGGGAGCTGTTTTTT
CASEAPNTGELFF
>TRBJ2-1|NA|TRBV20-1|NA
TGCAGTGTGGTTAGCGGCAATGAGCAGTTCTTC
CSVVSGNEQFF
>TRBJ1-5|NA|TRBV7-2|NA
TGTGCCAGCAGGTACGCAGGGCAAATCAATCAGCCCCAGCATTTT
CASRYAGQINQPQHF
>TRBJ2-3|TRBD2|TRBV19|NA
TGTGCCAGTAGTCTTACTAGCGGGATCGAAACAGATACGCAGTATTTT
CASSLTSGIETDTQYF
>TRBJ2-1|TRBD2|TRBV19|NA
TGTGCCAGTAGTCGGGGGGAGAGGAATGAGCAGTTCTTC
CASSRGERNEQFF
>TRBJ1-1|NA|TRBV10-1|NA
TGCGCCAGCAGGGCACAGTCGAACACTGAAGCTTTCTTT
CASRAQSNTEAFF
>TRBJ2-3|NA|TRBV5-8|NA
TGTGCCAGCCCGTTCGGAAGTTCCACAGATACGCAGTATTTT
CASPFGSSTDTQYF
>TRBJ1-2|NA|TRBV19|NA
TGTGCCAGTAGCCCGGACGGACGTATTAGTGGCTACACCTTC
CASSPDGRISGYTF
>TRBJ1-1|TRBD1|TRBV5-5|NA
TGTGCCAGCAGCTTAGGTTGGGACAGGCCCATGACTGAAGCTTTCTTT
CASSLGWDRPMTEAFF
>TRBJ1-6|NA|TRBV7-9|few
TGTGCCAGCAGGCCAACAGGGAATTCACCCCTCCACTTT
CASRPTGNSPLHF
>TRBJ1-2|NA|TRBV7-2|NA
TGTGCCAGCAGCTCTCCCTCGGGACTCCTCGGCTACACCTTC
CASSSPSGLLGYTF
>TRBJ1-6|TRBD1|TRBV7-3|NA
TGTGCCAGCAGCCAGACCCCCGACAGGGTGGATTCACCCCTCCACTTT
CASSQTPDRVDSPLHF
>TRBJ2-5|NA|TRBV6-6|NA
TGTGCCAGCAGACCCGAGGGAGAGACCCAGTACTTC
CASRPEGETQYF